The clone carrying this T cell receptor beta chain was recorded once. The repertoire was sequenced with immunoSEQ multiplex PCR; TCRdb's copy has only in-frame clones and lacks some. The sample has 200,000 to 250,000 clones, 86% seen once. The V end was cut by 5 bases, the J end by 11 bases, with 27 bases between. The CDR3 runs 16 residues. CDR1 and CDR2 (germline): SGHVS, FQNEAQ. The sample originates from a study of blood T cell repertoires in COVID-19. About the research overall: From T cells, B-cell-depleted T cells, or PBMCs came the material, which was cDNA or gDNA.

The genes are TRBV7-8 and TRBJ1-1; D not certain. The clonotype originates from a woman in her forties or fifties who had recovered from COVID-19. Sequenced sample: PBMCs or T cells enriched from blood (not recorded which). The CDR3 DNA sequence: TGTGCCAGCAGCCACCCAACATTAACTAAGTCGGCGGGCGCTTTCTTT. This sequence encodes CASSHPTLTKSAGAFF.